The clone carrying this T cell receptor beta chain was counted ten times or more. Its antigen is still unknown. The germline V and J ends were trimmed by 3 bases and 4 bases, with 10 bases remaining between them. CDR1 and CDR2 (germline): SGHVS, FNYEAQ. CDR3 length: 13 residues. The sample comes from a study of identical twins. Study findings and constraints: Possibly, invariant MAIT and iNKT cells partly confounded zero-insertion analyses. Whereas memory repertoires showed no such difference, abundant cord blood beta clonotypes carried fewer insertions.

TCRdb reanalysed the 5' RACE reads using MiXCR and keeps one entry per CDR3 protein. The sample yields around 570,000 distinct CDR3 sequences, approximately 9.6% seen once. These data are also associated with another study on yellow fever vaccine responses in identical twins. As that report states: Vaccine-induced T cell responses in twins were reportedly observed to appear partly convergent, partly personalized.

The sequencing sample was made of PBMCs. The chain links TRBV7-6 to TRBJ2-7, with D tentatively TRBD1 (6 bases). This TCR was sampled from a woman aged 18 to 35 in good health. CDR3 amino acids: CASSFEDSYEQYF. Here the CDR3 DNA reads TGTGCCAGCAGCTTTGAGGACAGTTACGAGCAGTACTTC.